This TCR beta chain was identified during a study of blood T cell repertoires in COVID-19. For the study at large: Researchers got acute and convalescent COVID-19 samples from the United States, Italy and Spain.

Authors' processing steps: Estimation of nucleated cell counts relied on the amplification of reference gene primers. Clones were sequenced by immunoSEQ multiplex PCR, and TCRdb holds only the in-frame ones, with some missing. D and trimming were read from the DNA, whereas the V and J calls and clone size are those reported in that table. The sample lists just over 250,000 clones, around 80% occurring once. Germline V gene data show CDR1 as LGHDT and CDR2 as YNNKEL (reference sequence). Trimming left V 4 bases short and J 7 bases short, with 20 bases between. This CDR3 spans 17 amino acids. Those enrolled, adults aged about 18 to 89 years, came from some 25 US areas. Assignments of participants to cohorts depended upon their own reported clinical history.

The specimen sequenced was PBMCs or T cells enriched from blood (not recorded which). This rearrangement joins TRBV3-1 (or the pseudogene TRBV3-2) to TRBJ1-6; D might be TRBD1 (6 bases). The sequence was collected from a man aged 30 to 39 with acute COVID-19. The CDR3 nucleotides read TGTGCCAGCAGCCCCCGGAATATAGGGGGTCTCAATTCACCCCTCCACTTT. Encoded protein: CASSPRNIGGLNSPLHF.